This TCR beta chain is from a study of shared clonotypes between healthy human individuals (dated by TCRdb to the early 2020s). As for the study more broadly: The cohort comprised a couple of women and a few men aged 18 to 49 years. For each donor, CD4 naive and CD4 memory were each given three plates, CD8 naive was given two plates, and CD8 memory was given one plate. To estimate repertoire size and how much clonotype sharing occurs between individuals, the study deeply sequenced the blood TCR repertoires of five healthy adults. To increase sequencing depth and limit assay-specific biases, different laboratories used diverse techniques to prepare libraries and sequence TCR repertoires. Each donor's leukapheresis produced roughly between roughly 0.85 and 9 billion PBMCs. What the authors observed across the whole study: Because the study included only a small number of donors, the genetic and exposure-history diversity represented was limited. Only blood was sampled, and tissue TCR repertoires likely differ from those in blood. Compared with non-shared clonotypes, clonotypes shared by all four sorted-subset donors had higher generation probabilities. Estimated clonotype richness was generally larger for naive than for memory subsets. Sharing across several donors was observed for 5% to 6.5% of naive CD4, over 3% of naive CD8, around 2.5% of memory CD4, and over 0.3% of memory CD8 clonotypes. Pairwise subsampling indicated that sequencing depth was expected to affect the degree of clonotype sharing among donors. Even with the large sequencing depth, rarefaction of the sorted-subset datasets indicated that sequencing was incomplete.

Using the deep immunoSEQ assay, multiplex PCR amplified TCR CDR3 regions from genomic DNA. Extracted genomic DNA from each cell subset was distributed evenly across all wells of several immunoSEQ 96-well plates, and each plate was treated as a replicate. For sorted subsets, approximately 210 ng of genomic DNA, equivalent to some 30,000 T cell genomes, went into each replicate PCR. Purified libraries were measured with a Qubit 3.0 fluorometer, size-checked on a Bioanalyzer 2100, and measured again with the KAPA Library Quantification kit. Each immunoSEQ 96-well plate was sequenced on its own single-read 150-cycle Illumina NextSeq 550 flow cell. In the original analysis: Because the immunoSEQ output held only junctional sequences and lacked quality scores, the filtering could not match the filtering applied to full-length reads. Sequences were annotated with PyIR, a Python wrapper for IgBLAST v1.9, and V/J genes and CDR3 were assigned using IMGT germline references. Reads were filtered out if the reads had weak V/J assignments (E-value above 1e-6), no CDR3, stop codons, out-of-frame junctions, or ambiguous translated residues. V3J clonotypes were defined as sequences sharing the same inferred V gene, J gene, and CDR3 amino acid sequence. The percentage overlap between two repertoires was calculated by dividing the number of shared unique clonotypes by the size of the smaller repertoire. RTK rarefaction, the Chao1 estimator, and Recon v2.1 estimates of unobserved clonotypes were used to assess repertoire richness. Generation probabilities were computed with OLGA for all TCRbeta clonotypes obtained by the gDNA method from a few donors. The table comes from immuneACCESS by way of TCRdb, which keeps in-frame sequences with V and J called. Part of the clones is missing from these tables; in studies checked, under half for an unresolved V gene and the rest for unknown reasons. Clone size and the V and J calls come from that table; the DNA yielded D and trimming. The table for this sample lists about 680,000 clones; about 90% of them were counted only once. Together, the top ten hold approximately 22% of the sample.

CD8 naive samples consisted of CD45RO-negative cells that were positively selected for CCR7, yielding a CD45RA+CCR7+ population without TemRA cells. The donors were healthy, HIV-negative adults with no recently reported acute infections or vaccinations. Only Caucasian adults living in Nashville, Tennessee, USA were represented among the donors. Blood was obtained by leukapheresis, after which PBMCs were separated by Ficoll-Histopaque density gradient centrifugation and cryopreserved in liquid nitrogen vapor phase. Analytical flow cytometry was used to check the purity and quantity of every magnetically sorted T cell population. From each sorted fraction, genomic DNA was isolated and quantified by UV absorbance on a Nanodrop 2000c. This clone is judged medium-sized (0.01 to 0.1%). This receptor's antigen is unknown. No much larger clone is present one base from it, and per-base qualities are unavailable.

Material for sequencing was naive CD8+ T cells sorted from blood. The cell subset or site label of this sample denotes: CD45RA+CCR7+. The receptor was derived from a young man in good health.

The CDR3 amino acid sequence is: CATISGAYEQYF. Read as DNA, the sequence is TGTGCCACCATTTCGGGTGCCTACGAGCAGTACTTC. The sequence joins TRBV27 to TRBJ2-7, with no D gene named confidently. The junction carries 12 bases between V and J, which are trimmed by 10 bases and 2 bases respectively. In the germline V gene (reference sequence), CDR1 corresponds to MNHEY and CDR2 to SMNVEV. The CDR3 contains 12 residues, cysteine and phenylalanine counted. CDR3 DNA only is kept here, 36 bases in frame from base 1.